This note documents a single T cell receptor (beta chain) sequence. Its antigen is still unknown. This specimen comes from a study of cytomegalovirus exposure and HLA in healthy donors. Study-wide points: Association of a missense DCLRE1C variant with TCR beta V- and J-gene trimming was reported in a later analysis.

The CDR3 is made up of 14 amino acids. CDR1 SEHNR and CDR2 FQNEAQ come from the germline V gene (reference sequence). V shed 8 bases, J shed 6 bases, and the junction held 8 bases outside the gene matches. 60 Vbeta and 13 Jbeta primers were used in PCR. Method: immunoSEQ multiplex PCR; TCRdb's copy keeps in-frame clones and lacks some. This table has roughly 120,000 clones, about 78% appearing once. Sequenced: PBMCs. This sequence was found in a woman aged 40-49 years in good health and CMV-seropositive. The chain recombines TRBV7-9 with TRBJ2-7; 12 bases are shared with TRBD2. The CDR3 loop is CASASLAGGLEQYF. Written as DNA, the CDR3 is TGTGCCAGCGCCTCACTAGCGGGGGGTCTCGAGCAGTACTTC.